This is a list of T cell receptor beta chains from one sample in a study of cytomegalovirus exposure and HLA in healthy donors. Data came from immunoSEQ multiplex PCR; TCRdb stores just in-frame clones and leaves some out. Among 150,000 to 200,000 clones listed, approximately 70% were seen once. Sequencing was carried out using PBMCs. These receptors came from a woman aged 40-49 years in good health and CMV-seropositive. Each CDR3 is given with its conserved first and last residue. The D gene is left open where the match is weak. Part of the rows lack a size; the others show once, few, many or a class for expanded clones.

d_call: -
j_call: TRBJ2-5
v_call: TRBV4-2
clone_size: -
cdr3_nt: TGTGCCAGCAGCCAAGGACTGAAAGAGACCCAGTACTTC
cdr3_aa: CASSQGLKETQYF

d_call: -
j_call: TRBJ1-5
v_call: TRBV20-1
clone_size: -
cdr3_nt: TGCAGTGCTAGAGATACAGGGCCCCAGCATTTT
cdr3_aa: CSARDTGPQHF

d_call: TRBD1
j_call: TRBJ2-3
v_call: TRBV5-6
clone_size: -
cdr3_nt: TGTGCCAGCAGCAAAGCCGGGACAGGGCCTAGGACAGATACGCAGTATTTT
cdr3_aa: CASSKAGTGPRTDTQYF

d_call: -
j_call: TRBJ2-5
v_call: TRBV10-1
clone_size: -
cdr3_nt: TGCGCCAGCAGCTCGGAGGAGACCCAGTACTTC
cdr3_aa: CASSSEETQYF

d_call: -
j_call: TRBJ2-7
v_call: TRBV19
clone_size: few
cdr3_nt: TGTGCCAGTAGTCATCGGGAGAACCCCTACGAGCAGTACTTC
cdr3_aa: CASSHRENPYEQYF

d_call: -
j_call: TRBJ2-2
v_call: TRBV21-1
clone_size: -
cdr3_nt: TGTGCCAGCAGCAACACAGGGGGCCCGAACACCGGGGAGCTGTTTTTT
cdr3_aa: CASSNTGGPNTGELFF

d_call: TRBD2
j_call: TRBJ2-1
v_call: TRBV4-3
clone_size: -
cdr3_nt: TGCGCCAGCAGCCAAGTCGGGACTAGCGGGAGAGATGAGCAGTTCTTC
cdr3_aa: CASSQVGTSGRDEQFF

d_call: -
j_call: TRBJ1-1
v_call: TRBV5-1
clone_size: few
cdr3_nt: TGCGCCAGCAGGGGGGGGACGGGGAACACTGAAGCTTTCTTT
cdr3_aa: CASRGGTGNTEAFF

d_call: TRBD1
j_call: TRBJ2-7
v_call: TRBV6-5
clone_size: -
cdr3_nt: TGTGCCAGCAGTTACCGGACAGGACCATACGAGCAGTACTTC
cdr3_aa: CASSYRTGPYEQYF

d_call: TRBD1
j_call: TRBJ1-3
v_call: TRBV28
clone_size: -
cdr3_nt: TGTGCCAGCAGATCCGGACAGGCCCTCTCTGGAAACACCATATATTTT
cdr3_aa: CASRSGQALSGNTIYF

d_call: -
j_call: TRBJ2-7
v_call: TRBV7-8
clone_size: -
cdr3_nt: TGTGCCAGCAGCCGCTACAACGAGGCTTACGAGCAGTACTTC
cdr3_aa: CASSRYNEAYEQYF